The 11 T cell receptor beta chains listed next were all sequenced from one sample in a study of neoadjuvant anti-PD-1 for oral cavity cancer. Time point denoted: after neoadjuvant nivolumab, at surgical resection. The repertoire was sequenced with immunoSEQ multiplex PCR; TCRdb's copy has only in-frame clones and lacks some. The table lists more than 11,000 clones, 65% to 75% of them singletons. Sequencing was performed on PBMCs, taken after nivolumab (anti-PD-1) treatment. The receptors derive from a person between 35 and 79 years old with oral cavity squamous cell carcinoma.

The rearrangement links TRBV7-2 to TRBJ2-5, with no clear D. Germline CDR1 and CDR2: SGHTA and FQGNSA. Between the trimmed V and J ends, which lost 1 base and 9 bases, there was a span of 18 bases. The CDR3 spans 15 residues. The CDR3: CASSLVAGEIRAQYF. The DNA of the CDR3 is TGTGCCAGCAGCTTAGTCGCAGGAGAGATAAGGGCCCAGTACTTC.

The chain couples TRBV7-8 to TRBJ1-5; TRBD1 matches at 9 bases. Per germline, CDR1 SGHVS and CDR2 FQNEAQ. V lost 4 bases, J lost 14 bases, and 12 bases stayed unmatched. There are 14 residues in the CDR3. The CDR3: CASSSYPNRGPEHF. CDR3 nucleotide sequence: TGTGCCAGCAGCTCCTACCCTAACAGGGGGCCGGAGCATTTT.

The chain uses TRBV11-2 and TRBJ2-1, with D perhaps matching TRBD2 (6 bases). V was trimmed by 1 base and J by 5 bases, leaving 15 bases between them. The CDR3 covers 16 residues. CDR1 is SGHAT and CDR2 is FQNNGV in the germline V gene. The CDR3 sequence: CASSLGPLAKDNEQFF. Written as DNA, the CDR3 is TGTGCCAGCAGCTTAGGGCCGCTAGCGAAGGACAATGAGCAGTTCTTC.

This chain's CDR3 is CASDGQGAGYTF. CDR3 nucleotides: TGTGCCAGCGACGGGCAGGGGGCTGGCTACACCTTC. The chain joins TRBV2 to TRBJ1-2, with 8 positions matching TRBD1. V lost 8 bases and J lost 7; bases outside the gene matches: 6. Germline V CDR1 and CDR2: SNHLY, FYNNEI. CDR3 length: 12 residues.

This clone is large (0.1 to 1%) in the sample. The V gene is TRBV30, the J gene TRBJ1-2, with D hard to call. Between the trimmed V and J ends, which lost 2 bases and 4 bases, there was a span of 8 bases. Germline CDR1 reads GTSNPN; CDR2 reads SVGIG (reference sequence). The CDR3 has 12 residues. The chain's CDR3 is CAWSSVGYGYTF. The CDR3 DNA is TGTGCCTGGAGTTCAGTTGGCTATGGCTACACCTTC.

The rearrangement uses TRBV5-5 and TRBJ2-2; D unresolved. Between the trimmed V and J ends, which lost 4 bases and 1 base, there was a span of 14 bases. This CDR3 is 16 amino acids long. Germline CDR1 reads SGHKS; CDR2 reads YYEKEE (reference sequence). Here the CDR3 DNA reads TGTGCCAGCAGCCGGCGTGCCCTCGAGAACACCGGGGAGCTGTTTTTT. Its protein is CASSRRALENTGELFF.

A few counts support this clone. The CDR3 loop is CASSTIAGSYNEQFF. The CDR3 bases are TGCGCCAGCAGCACGATAGCGGGGTCCTACAATGAGCAGTTCTTC. The V call is TRBV4-1, the J call TRBJ2-1; 8 nucleotides align to TRBD2. The CDR3 has 15 amino acids. Looked up from germline, CDR1 is MGHRA and CDR2 is YSYEKL. The V segment lost 5 bases and the J segment 1 base; nucleotides outside the gene matches: 4.

This clone has only one observation. The chain couples TRBV30 to TRBJ1-5, with TRBD1 matching over 7 bases. The CDR3 runs 15 residues. Germline loops: CDR1 GTSNPN, CDR2 SVGIG (reference sequence). J lost 0 bases, V lost 3 bases, and 5 bases had no gene match. CDR3 nucleotide sequence: TGTGCCTGGAGCAAGGGGACAGATAGCAATCAGCCCCAGCATTTT. It translates to CAWSKGTDSNQPQHF.

The sample holds a few counts of this clone. The chain employs TRBV28 and TRBJ2-7; D may match TRBD1 or TRBD2 (6 bases each). The CDR3 is made up of 12 amino acids. V was shortened by 10 bases and J by 6 bases, with 16 bases between the two germline ends. Germline-derived CDR1 and CDR2 are MDHEN and SYDVKM. CDR3 residues: CAIRGTPSEQYF. In nucleotides, the CDR3 is TGTGCCATTAGGGGGACTCCCTCCGAGCAGTACTTC.

This chain links TRBV4-1 with TRBJ2-1, with D perhaps matching TRBD2 (6 bases). The CDR3 length is 16 residues. Germline lookup yields CDR1 MGHRA and CDR2 YSYEKL. Trimming left V 1 base short and J 8 bases short, with 18 bases between. This chain's CDR3 is CASSQVRASEGDEQFF. The DNA of the CDR3 is TGCGCCAGCAGCCAAGTTAGGGCTAGCGAGGGTGATGAGCAGTTCTTC.

The genes are TRBV11-2 and TRBJ1-2, with D unclear. This CDR3 spans 13 amino acids. The V gene lost 5 bases and the J gene lost 3 bases, with 10 bases spanning the gap. Germline V lookup: CDR1 SGHAT, CDR2 FQNNGV. The CDR3: CASSLQADYGYTF. CDR3 DNA sequence: TGTGCCAGCAGCCTACAAGCGGACTATGGCTACACCTTC.